A selection of T cell receptor beta chains follows, all from one sample in a study of blood T cell repertoires in COVID-19. Assay: immunoSEQ multiplex PCR; the TCRdb copy retains only in-frame clones and omits some. The table has some 240,000 clones, about 86% seen once; the top ten hold more than 9.5%. Sequenced input: peripheral blood. These receptors were obtained from a woman of 80 years or more with acute or convalescent COVID-19. Both conserved end residues are part of each CDR3. The D gene is left open where the match is weak. Where a row states a size, it is once, few, many or the class of an expanded clone; other rows omit it.

D gene	clone size	J gene	V gene	CDR3 DNA	CDR3 protein
TRBD1	once	TRBJ2-1	TRBV9	TGTGCCAGCAGCCTCGGACAGGGGCCCCCTAATTACAATGAGCAGTTCTTC	CASSLGQGPPNYNEQFF
-	-	TRBJ1-2	TRBV19	TGTGCCAGTACCCCTTGGGGGCCGGAGGGCTACACCTTC	CASTPWGPEGYTF
-	-	TRBJ1-3	TRBV30	TGTGCCTGGAGTCCGTCGGTCTCTGGAAACACCATATATTTT	CAWSPSVSGNTIYF
-	-	TRBJ1-5	TRBV7-8	TGTGCCAGCAGCTTAGGGGAGACTCAGCCGCAGCATTTT	CASSLGETQPQHF
TRBD1	-	TRBJ1-4	TRBV5-1	TGCGCCAGCAGCCACACAGGGGATGGCGAAAAACTGTTTTTT	CASSHTGDGEKLFF
TRBD1	few	TRBJ1-1	TRBV7-8	TGTGCCAGCAGCCCACCGGGACAGGGGAACACTGAAGCTTTCTTT	CASSPPGQGNTEAFF
-	-	TRBJ1-6	TRBV10-2	TGCGCCAGCAGTGAGCCGACAGGAGGCTGGCCACCCCTCCACTTT	CASSEPTGGWPPLHF
-	few	TRBJ2-1	TRBV18	TGTGCCAGCTCACCACCGATAGGCGGCTACAATGAGCAGTTCTTC	CASSPPIGGYNEQFF
TRBD1	-	TRBJ1-6	TRBV2	TGTGCCAGCAGTGGACAGGGAGGTTCACCCCTCCACTTT	CASSGQGGSPLHF
-	-	TRBJ2-3	TRBV11-2	TGTGCCAGCAGCTTAGATGGGGGGTACACAGATACGCAGTATTTT	CASSLDGGYTDTQYF
TRBD1	-	TRBJ1-5	TRBV2	TGTGCCAGCAGCCGAGGGGACAGTAGCAATCAGCCCCAGCATTTT	CASSRGDSSNQPQHF
TRBD2	-	TRBJ2-3	TRBV24-1	TGTGCCACCAGTGGTGCCCGGGGACGGGGAGGGGATACGCAGTATTTT	CATSGARGRGGDTQYF
TRBD2	-	TRBJ2-7	TRBV18	TGTGCCAGCTCACCCCTAGCGGGGGGTGCGGGAGAGCAGTACTTC	CASSPLAGGAGEQYF
TRBD2	-	TRBJ2-5	TRBV25-1	TGTGCCAGCAGTGAAGTCAGAACTAGCGGGGGGGGGACCCAGTACTTC	CASSEVRTSGGGTQYF
TRBD1	-	TRBJ2-7	TRBV19	TGTGCCAGTAGTCCGGGACAGGGTGGCTACGAGCAGTACTTC	CASSPGQGGYEQYF
-	-	TRBJ1-2	TRBV5-4	TGTGCCAGCAGCTACAGAGGGACAACCTCTTACTATGGCTACACCTTC	CASSYRGTTSYYGYTF
TRBD1	-	TRBJ2-5	TRBV2	TGTGCCAGCAGTGAAGCTGGACAGGGAGCCGAGACCCAGTACTTC	CASSEAGQGAETQYF
-	-	TRBJ2-5	TRBV5-4	TGTGCCAGCAGCTTGGGACAGCCTAACCAAGAGACCCAGTACTTC	CASSLGQPNQETQYF
-	once	TRBJ2-3	TRBV9	TGTGCCAGCAGCGTCGGAGGGGCACGAACAGATACGCAGTATTTT	CASSVGGARTDTQYF
TRBD2	-	TRBJ2-1	TRBV27	TGTGCCAGCGGGGTGGAGGGAACTAGCGGGGGGGCCGCAAACAATGAGCAGTTCTTC	CASGVEGTSGGAANNEQFF
-	once	TRBJ2-1	TRBV27	TGTGCCAGCAGTTTAAGCCGAGGTGAGCAGTTCTTC	CASSLSRGEQFF
TRBD1	once	TRBJ2-5	TRBV10-3	TGTGCCATCAGTGGGACAGGGGAAGAGACCCAGTACTTC	CAISGTGEETQYF
-	-	TRBJ1-3	TRBV7-9	TGTGCCAGCAGGCAGGGTTCTGGAAACACCATATATTTT	CASRQGSGNTIYF
TRBD1	-	TRBJ1-2	TRBV30	TGTGCCTGGGGGTCGGATGGGGGGCAGGGGGGATTCGATGGCTACACCTTC	CAWGSDGGQGGFDGYTF
TRBD1	-	TRBJ2-5	TRBV9	TGTGCCAGCAGCGGCAGGGGGCGCTTAGAGACCCAGTACTTC	CASSGRGRLETQYF
-	-	TRBJ2-3	TRBV5-4	TGTGCCAGCAGCCGTCAAGCAGGTCCCACAGATACGCAGTATTTT	CASSRQAGPTDTQYF
-	-	TRBJ2-3	TRBV5-1	TGCGCCAGCAGCACCAAGCCGGATACGCAGTATTTT	CASSTKPDTQYF
-	-	TRBJ2-5	TRBV5-4	TGTGCCAGCAGCTTGGTTGAGGGGGGGTTGGGAGAGACCCAGTACTTC	CASSLVEGGLGETQYF
-	-	TRBJ2-1	TRBV30	TGTGCCGGAGGACTGTTGGGCTCCTACAATGAGCAGTTCTTC	CAGGLLGSYNEQFF
-	-	TRBJ2-7	TRBV5-8	TGTGCCAGCGCCCCTGGGAACGGGGTGAGCTCCTACGAGCAGTACTTC	CASAPGNGVSSYEQYF
-	-	TRBJ1-4	TRBV3-1/TRBV3-2	TGTGCCAGCAGCCAAGAAAGGGGGATGGGTGAAAAACTGTTTTTT	CASSQERGMGEKLFF
TRBD1	-	TRBJ1-1	TRBV4-1	TGCGCCAGCAATCCACAGGGGATGAACACTGAAGCTTTCTTT	CASNPQGMNTEAFF
-	-	TRBJ1-2	TRBV9	TGTGCCAGCAGCGTGACAGTCGGCTATGGCTACACCTTC	CASSVTVGYGYTF
TRBD2	-	TRBJ2-1	TRBV3-1/TRBV3-2	TGTGCCAGCGAGGGATGGACTAGCGGGGGGACGAGCTCCTACAATGAGCAGTTCTTC	CASEGWTSGGTSSYNEQFF
-	once	TRBJ1-5	TRBV19	TGTGCCAGTAGTATAGCAGCGAATCAGCCCCAGCATTTT	CASSIAANQPQHF
-	-	TRBJ2-2	TRBV9	TGTGCCAGCAGCGTAGCTGGGGCGGCTGTCACCGGGGAGCTGTTTTTT	CASSVAGAAVTGELFF
TRBD1	once	TRBJ1-3	TRBV2	TGTGCCAGCAGCGCCGACAGGGACTCTGGAAACACCATATATTTT	CASSADRDSGNTIYF
-	few	TRBJ2-7	TRBV6-6	TGTGCCAGCACCCCCCACAGGGCCCCGACCTACGAGCAGTACTTC	CASTPHRAPTYEQYF
-	-	TRBJ1-3	TRBV12-3/TRBV12-4	TGTGCCAGCCGGGGAGGGGTCGCAAACACCATATATTTT	CASRGGVANTIYF
TRBD1	-	TRBJ2-1	TRBV6-6	TGTGCCAGCAGTTACGGGACAGGCCAGTTCTTC	CASSYGTGQFF
-	once	TRBJ1-4	TRBV28	TGTGCCAGCCTAGTCCACCAGGGAGAAAAACTGTTTTTT	CASLVHQGEKLFF
TRBD2	-	TRBJ2-1	TRBV2	TGTGCCAGCACGACTAGCGGGGGGCTCAACAATGAGCAGTTCTTC	CASTTSGGLNNEQFF
-	-	TRBJ1-2	TRBV2	TGTGCCAGCAGTGAAGCCTCCCTACCCCTTAACTATGGCTACACCTTC	CASSEASLPLNYGYTF
-	-	TRBJ2-6	TRBV18	TGTGCCAGCTCACCACCGTTCGGCTCTGGGGCCAACGTCCTGACTTTC	CASSPPFGSGANVLTF
TRBD1	-	TRBJ1-4	TRBV5-1	TGCGCCAGCAGCTTACGAGGGGCCGGGACAGGAAATAGAAAACTGTTTTTT	CASSLRGAGTGNRKLFF
-	-	TRBJ1-5	TRBV7-6	TGTGCCAGCAGCTATAGTGGGCAGTTCAATCAGCTCCAGCATTTT	CASSYSGQFNQLQHF
TRBD1	-	TRBJ2-5	TRBV5-4	TGTGCCAGCAGCTTGGCAGGGGGCCCGACCCAGTACTTC	CASSLAGGPTQYF
-	-	TRBJ1-2	TRBV18	TGTGCCAGCTCAGCGAGTTTAGGACAGACCTATGGCTACACCTTC	CASSASLGQTYGYTF
-	-	TRBJ1-2	TRBV5-4	TGTGCCAGCAGCCCCCCCGCTAAAGAGAACTATGGCTACACCTTC	CASSPPAKENYGYTF
TRBD1	-	TRBJ2-7	TRBV7-2	TGTGCCAGCAGCTTAAGGACAGGGAACCGCGAGCAGTACTTC	CASSLRTGNREQYF